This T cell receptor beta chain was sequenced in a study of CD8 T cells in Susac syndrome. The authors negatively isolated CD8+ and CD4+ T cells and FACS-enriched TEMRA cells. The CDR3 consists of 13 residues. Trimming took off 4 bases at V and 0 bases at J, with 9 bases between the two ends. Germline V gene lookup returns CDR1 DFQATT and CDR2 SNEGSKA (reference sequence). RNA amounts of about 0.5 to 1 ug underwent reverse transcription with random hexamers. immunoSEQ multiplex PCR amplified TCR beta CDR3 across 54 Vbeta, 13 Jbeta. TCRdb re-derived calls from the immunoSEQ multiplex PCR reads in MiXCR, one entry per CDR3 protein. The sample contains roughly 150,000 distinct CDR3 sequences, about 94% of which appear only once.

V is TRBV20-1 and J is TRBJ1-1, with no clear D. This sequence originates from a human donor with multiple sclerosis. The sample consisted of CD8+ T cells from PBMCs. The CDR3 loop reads CSATSGMNTEAFF. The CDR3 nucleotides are TGCAGTGCTACGAGCGGCATGAACACTGAAGCTTTCTTT.